What follows are 29 T cell receptor beta chains derived from one specimen sequenced in a study of blood T cell repertoires in COVID-19. The method was immunoSEQ multiplex PCR; TCRdb's version includes in-frame clones alone and lacks a portion of them. Among some 200,000 clones listed, about four fifths were seen once. The sample taken for sequencing was PBMCs or T cells enriched from blood (not recorded which). The receptors stem from a woman between 40 and 55 years old with acute COVID-19.

DNA for the CDR3: TGTGCCAGCAGTTACTCGTCCGGGGTACTGACTGAAGCTTTCTTT. It encodes CASSYSSGVLTEAFF. The gene calls are TRBV6-5 and TRBJ1-1; D ambiguous. CDR3 length equals 15 residues. With 0 bases removed from V and 5 bases from J, the gap between germline ends came to 13 bases. The germline V gene has CDR1 MNHEY and CDR2 SVGAGI.

The J gene is TRBJ1-6, the V gene TRBV6-5; D unclear. The CDR3 is made up of 14 amino acids. Trimming left V 7 bases short and J 8 bases short, with 15 bases between. CDR1 is MNHEY, CDR2 SVGAGI, per germline. The CDR3 nucleotides read TGTGCCAGCAAGAGGACTTTAACGGATTCACCCCTCCACTTT. This encodes CASKRTLTDSPLHF.

The chain uses TRBV25-1 and TRBJ1-2, with 7 bases identical to TRBD1. The trim removed 8 bases at V and 2 bases at J, leaving 5 bases unmatched. The CDR3 extends over 13 amino acids. Germline V gene sequence: CDR1 MGHDK, CDR2 SYGVNS. CDR3 bases: TGTGCCAGCGGATTGGGACAGAACTATGGCTACACCTTC. It yields the protein CASGLGQNYGYTF.

This clone was seen only a few times. The chain combines TRBV14 with TRBJ2-7, with TRBD1 identical over 7 bases. Trimming took 3 bases from V and 4 from J; bases not matched to a gene: 6. The CDR3 is 14 amino acids. The germline CDR1 and CDR2 sequences are SGHDN and FVKESK. The CDR3 coding sequence is TGTGCCAGCAGCCACTTGACAGGGTTATACGAGCAGTACTTC. It specifies CASSHLTGLYEQYF.

The V call is TRBV19, the J call TRBJ1-1; the D gene is possibly TRBD1 (5 bases). The V gene's germline CDR1 is LNHDA and CDR2 SQIVND (reference sequence). The CDR3 has 12 amino acids. The ends were cut back, 3 bases at V and 10 bases at J, with 12 bases in the middle. The CDR3 here is CASSMGGMGAFF. The CDR3 DNA sequence: TGTGCCAGTAGTATGGGGGGGATGGGAGCTTTCTTT.

The gene calls are TRBV13 and TRBJ2-1, with 15 bases aligning to TRBD2. The CDR3 length is 17 residues. V shed 6 bases and J 7 bases; nucleotides not matched to a gene: 10. Germline V lookup: CDR1 PRHDT, CDR2 FYEKMQ (reference sequence). The CDR3 DNA sequence: TGTGCCAGCAGTTGGACTAGCGGGAGGGTTCAGAGGAATGAGCAGTTCTTC. This encodes CASSWTSGRVQRNEQFF.

The chain joins TRBV7-2 to TRBJ1-2; perhaps TRBD1 as D (5 bases). V was trimmed by 5 bases and J by 4 bases, leaving 23 bases between them. CDR1 SGHTA and CDR2 FQGNSA come from the germline V gene. The CDR3 covers 17 residues. CDR3 region: CASSPSTAGGVGYGYTF. In DNA, the CDR3 is TGTGCCAGCAGCCCATCGACGGCCGGGGGGGTTGGCTATGGCTACACCTTC.

The chain has TRBV28 and TRBJ2-6; 9 nucleotides match TRBD1. The junction had 13 bases not matched to a gene; V was cut back by 7 bases and J by 0 bases. This CDR3 contains 19 residues. CDR1 MDHEN and CDR2 SYDVKM come from the germline V gene. CDR3 in DNA: TGTGCCAGCACGGACCCACAGGGGGCTATAAGCTCTGGGGCCAACGTCCTGACTTTC. This sequence encodes CASTDPQGAISSGANVLTF. Full variable domain (missing parts from reference TRBV28 and TRBJ2-6): DVKVTQSSRYLVKRTGEKVFLECVQDMDHENMFWYRQDPGLGLRLIYFSYDVKMKEKGDIPEGYSVSREKKERFSLILESASTNQTSMYLCASTDPQGAISSGANVLTFGAGSRLTVL.

The V and J genes are TRBV2 and TRBJ2-5; D may be TRBD1 (6 bases). The V gene's germline CDR1 is SNHLY and CDR2 FYNNEI. V lost 4 bases to trimming and J lost 4 bases, with 13 bases between them. This CDR3 contains 14 residues. CDR3 residues: CASSAGAGRETQYF. DNA of the CDR3: TGTGCCAGCAGTGCAGGGGCGGGCAGAGAGACCCAGTACTTC.

The gene calls are TRBV5-6 and TRBJ1-2; the D gene is possibly TRBD1 (5 bases). V was clipped by 4 bases and J by 1 base, with 11 bases between them. CDR1 and CDR2 from the germline V gene are SGHDT and YYEEEE. CDR3 length: 14 residues. The CDR3 DNA follows: TGTGCCAGCAGCCGTCTTCAGGGTAACTATGGCTACACCTTC. As protein: CASSRLQGNYGYTF.

The chain carries TRBV27 and TRBJ1-5; 9 nucleotides match TRBD1. Germline V CDR1 and CDR2: MNHEY, SMNVEV (reference sequence). This CDR3 comprises 18 residues. V lost 3 bases and J lost 4; bases outside the gene matches: 13. The CDR3 is CASSFLSLLGQGNQPQHF. The CDR3 nucleotides read TGTGCCAGCAGTTTTTTAAGTTTACTGGGACAGGGTAATCAGCCCCAGCATTTT.

This clone appeared once. This chain joins TRBV7-9 and TRBJ2-1; no clear D. The CDR3 is 11 residues long. Germline V gene data show CDR1 as SEHNR and CDR2 as FQNEAQ (reference sequence). With 5 bases removed from V and 14 bases from J, the gap between germline ends came to 13 bases. The CDR3 DNA is TGTGCCAGCAGCACCTTCCAGGATGAGTTCTTC. Translated, it gives CASSTFQDEFF.

The genes are TRBV28 and TRBJ2-1, with 11 bases that match TRBD2. This CDR3 has 16 residues. The J segment lost 4 bases and the V segment lost 3 bases, leaving 5 bases of the junction unmatched. CDR1 MDHEN and CDR2 SYDVKM come from the germline V gene. CDR3 bases: TGTGCCAGCAGTTTCCTGACTAGCGGGATATACAATGAGCAGTTCTTC. Amino acids: CASSFLTSGIYNEQFF.

The chain's CDR3 is CASSPDRGLGEQYF. For the CDR3, the DNA is TGTGCCAGCAGCCCCGACAGGGGGCTCGGGGAGCAGTACTTC. This chain connects TRBV5-4 to TRBJ2-7; TRBD1 aligns across 10 bases. The CDR3 has 14 residues. Germline CDR1 SGHNT, CDR2 YYREEE (reference sequence). J was trimmed by 7 bases and V by 4 bases; bases with no gene match: 8.

The chain carries TRBV5-4 and TRBJ1-1, with D possibly matching TRBD1 (5 bases). V was pared by 4 bases and J by 4 bases, with 11 bases between. The CDR3 is 13 amino acids. Per the germline V gene, CDR1 is SGHNT and CDR2 is YYREEE (reference sequence). CDR3 sequence: CASSRDRGTEAFF. The CDR3 DNA reads as TGTGCCAGCAGCCGAGATAGGGGCACTGAAGCTTTCTTT.

With respect to this clone: The sample has other DNA sequences that encode this CDR3 too. V and J are TRBV7-2 and TRBJ2-5; the match to TRBD1 covers 7 bases. The J segment lost 5 bases and the V segment lost 1 base, leaving 4 bases of the junction unmatched. The CDR3 is made up of 14 amino acids. Germline V gene sequence: CDR1 SGHTA, CDR2 FQGNSA. CDR3: CASSLDRGRETQYF. Here the CDR3 DNA reads TGTGCCAGCAGCTTAGACAGGGGTCGGGAGACCCAGTACTTC.

This clone came up a few times. The rearrangement uses TRBV11-3 and TRBJ2-3, with 7 bases fitting TRBD2. Trimming took 5 bases from V and 5 from J; bases not matched to a gene: 13. The CDR3 extends over 16 amino acids. Germline V gene data show CDR1 as SGHNT and CDR2 as YENEEA. The CDR3 coding sequence is TGTGCCAGCAGCCTAGGGGCAGCGGGGTTGGGAGATACGCAGTATTTT. Translation gives CASSLGAAGLGDTQYF.

This chain uses TRBV4-2 with TRBJ1-5, with D unclear. Germline V gene data show CDR1 as LGHNA and CDR2 as YNFKEQ. V dropped 0 bases and J dropped 0 bases, with 9 bases sitting between them. The length of the CDR3 is 16 residues. Here the CDR3 DNA reads TGTGCCAGCAGCCAAGATTACGGGGTTAGCAATCAGCCCCAGCATTTT. This codes for CASSQDYGVSNQPQHF.

The chain links TRBV2 to TRBJ2-2; D is undetermined. The length of the CDR3 is 15 residues. Trimming removed 6 bases at V and 5 bases at J, with 16 bases between. Germline V lookup: CDR1 SNHLY, CDR2 FYNNEI. The DNA of the CDR3 is TGTGCCAGCAGCCCCGAGATACAGCTAACCGGGGAGCTGTTTTTT. This encodes CASSPEIQLTGELFF.

The genes are TRBV15 and TRBJ2-1; D is perhaps TRBD2 (6 bases). The CDR3 is 16 amino acids. Trimming shortened V by 2 bases and J by 5 bases, and 16 bases separated the two germline ends. CDR1 and CDR2 (germline): LNHNV, YYDKDF (reference sequence). CDR3 bases: TGTGCCACCAGCAGATATAGCGGACCGGATGACAATGAGCAGTTCTTC. Translated, it gives CATSRYSGPDDNEQFF.

The chain employs TRBV19 and TRBJ1-2, with TRBD1 matching over 7 bases. V lost 4 bases to trimming and J lost 2 bases; unmatched junction nucleotides: 7. The CDR3 has 15 amino acids. Germline assignment: CDR1 LNHDA and CDR2 SQIVND (reference sequence). The CDR3 spells CASSTTGRGNYGYTF. CDR3 DNA: TGTGCCAGTAGTACGACAGGGCGTGGGAACTATGGCTACACCTTC.

The CDR3 loop reads CASSFRGYNEQFF. CDR3 nucleotides: TGTGCCAGCAGCTTTCGAGGGTACAATGAGCAGTTCTTC. The gene calls are TRBV7-2 and TRBJ2-1; a possible D gene is TRBD2 (5 bases). V was cut by 3 bases and J by 4 bases, with 7 bases left in between. The germline V gene has CDR1 SGHTA and CDR2 FQGNSA. The CDR3 covers 13 residues. The whole variable domain, remainder taken from reference TRBV7-2 and TRBJ2-1, is GAGVSQSPSNKVTEKGKDVELRCDPISGHTALYWYRQSLGQGLEFLIYFQGNSAPDKSGLPSDRFSAERTGGSVSTLTIQRTQQEDSAVYLCASSFRGYNEQFFGPGTRLTVL.

The chain carries TRBV19 and TRBJ2-1; the D gene is possibly TRBD1 (5 bases). V was clipped by 4 bases and J by 6 bases, with 13 bases between them. CDR1 LNHDA and CDR2 SQIVND come from the germline V gene (reference sequence). The CDR3 has 14 amino acids. DNA of the CDR3: TGTGCCAGTAGTACCCGTGGGGCGATCAATGAGCAGTTCTTC. Encoded protein: CASSTRGAINEQFF.

The chain is built from TRBV25-1 and TRBJ1-1; D possibly corresponds to TRBD1 (6 bases). The CDR3 spans 13 residues. The ends were cut back, 2 bases at V and 9 bases at J, with 13 bases in the middle. The germline CDR1 and CDR2 sequences are MGHDK and SYGVNS. Here the CDR3 reads CASSEDPTGQAFF. Written as DNA, the CDR3 is TGTGCCAGCAGTGAAGATCCCACAGGGCAAGCTTTCTTT.

J is TRBJ1-1 and V is TRBV30, with a weak D call TRBD1 (6 bases). Germline V gene lookup returns CDR1 GTSNPN and CDR2 SVGIG (reference sequence). Between the trimmed V and J ends, which lost 7 bases and 4 bases, there was a span of 13 bases. This CDR3 region has 12 residues. The DNA for the CDR3 is TGTGCCTTGAAACAGGGTCCCACTGAAGCTTTCTTT. Amino acid sequence: CALKQGPTEAFF. Complete variable domain (other parts from reference TRBV30 and TRBJ1-1): SQTIHQWPATLVQPVGSPLSLECTVEGTSNPNLYWYRQAAGRGLQLLFYSVGIGQISSEVPQNLSASRPQDRQFILSSKKLLLSDSGFYLCALKQGPTEAFFGQGTRLTVV.

The DNA for the CDR3 is TGTGCCAGCAGGCAGGACGGGAGGAAAGAGACCCAGTACTTC. This sequence encodes CASRQDGRKETQYF. This chain uses TRBV27 with TRBJ2-5; 7 nucleotides line up with TRBD2. Germline CDR1 and CDR2: MNHEY and SMNVEV (reference sequence). The CDR3 spans 14 residues. V lost 6 bases and J lost 3; bases outside the gene matches: 7.

V and J are TRBV19 and TRBJ2-7; perhaps TRBD1 as D (6 bases). From germline, CDR1 is LNHDA and CDR2 SQIVND (reference sequence). Trimming left V 5 bases short and J 6 bases short, with 14 bases between. CDR3 length: 13 amino acids. The CDR3 DNA reads TGTGCCAGTAGTTTACAGGGATTTGGCGAGCAGTACTTC. Its translation is CASSLQGFGEQYF.

This sequence joins TRBV7-9 and TRBJ1-1; D call uncertain. V lost 7 bases and J lost 1, with 7 bases in between. CDR3 length: 12 amino acids. Germline-derived CDR1 and CDR2 are SEHNR and FQNEAQ (reference sequence). CDR3 in amino acids: CASIRGNTEAFF. The CDR3 DNA reads TGTGCCAGCATCCGGGGGAACACTGAAGCTTTCTTT.

The rearrangement uses TRBV7-8 and TRBJ2-3; no clear D. Trimming cost V 0 bases and J 4 bases, with 11 bases left between them. CDR3 length: 15 amino acids. The V gene's germline CDR1 is SGHVS and CDR2 FQNEAQ. The CDR3 protein is CASSLAQIRADTQYF. CDR3 DNA sequence: TGTGCCAGCAGCTTAGCCCAGATTCGGGCAGATACGCAGTATTTT.